Presented here are 14 T cell receptor beta chains from one specimen sequenced in a study of blood T cell repertoires in COVID-19. This table comes from immunoSEQ multiplex PCR, and its TCRdb copy is limited to in-frame clones, with some not included. The sample holds about 200,000 clones, roughly nine tenths seen once. Sequencing was performed on peripheral blood. The receptors were sampled from a woman in her 70s with acute or convalescent COVID-19.

The CDR3 DNA sequence: TGTGCCAGTAGTATACCTCCCGGGACTGCAAACGGCTACACCTTC. Its protein is CASSIPPGTANGYTF. This chain connects TRBV19 to TRBJ1-2; the D gene is possibly TRBD1 (5 bases). Germline V gene lookup returns CDR1 LNHDA and CDR2 SQIVND (reference sequence). The CDR3 length is 15 residues. The germline V and J ends were trimmed by 2 bases and 8 bases, with 18 bases remaining between them.

This chain connects TRBV11-3 to TRBJ2-5; 8 positions agree with TRBD2. The CDR3 is 13 residues long. J gave up 5 bases and V 5 bases, and 4 bases lay outside the gene matches. Germline V gene sequence: CDR1 SGHNT, CDR2 YENEEA. The CDR3 nucleotides are TGTGCCAGCAGCAGCGGGGGTACGGAGACCCAGTACTTC. Translating gives CASSSGGTETQYF.

The chain couples TRBV5-6 to TRBJ1-2; 7 bases match TRBD1. Germline assignment: CDR1 SGHDT and CDR2 YYEEEE. Germline trimming cut 4 bases from V and 4 bases from J; bases unmatched to any gene: 7. CDR3 length: 14 residues. CDR3 loop: CASSPPGQSYGYTF. CDR3 DNA: TGTGCCAGCAGCCCGCCGGGACAGAGCTATGGCTACACCTTC.

The genes are TRBV27 and TRBJ2-7; tentative D call: TRBD1 (6 bases). The CDR3 consists of 17 residues. The V gene's germline CDR1 is MNHEY and CDR2 SMNVEV (reference sequence). V dropped 3 bases and J dropped 2 bases, with 20 bases sitting between them. CDR3 nucleotide sequence: TGTGCCAGCAGTTTCTTCCGGACAGCTTCCGCCACCTACGAGCAGTACTTC. It is translated as CASSFFRTASATYEQYF.

This clone has a single count. J is TRBJ1-3 and V is TRBV9; D is possibly TRBD1 (6 bases). The germline CDR1 and CDR2 sequences are SGDLS and YYNGEE. CDR3 length equals 18 residues. V dropped 2 bases and J dropped 0 bases, with 18 bases sitting between them. CDR3: CASSVAPQGQTSGNTIYF. The CDR3 region has the DNA TGTGCCAGCAGCGTCGCCCCACAGGGCCAAACCTCTGGAAACACCATATATTTT.

The chain uses TRBV5-5 and TRBJ2-2; possibly TRBD1 for D (6 bases). This CDR3 is 16 amino acids long. CDR1 is SGHKS and CDR2 is YYEKEE in the germline V gene (reference sequence). V was trimmed by 0 bases and J by 1 base, leaving 10 bases between them. The chain's CDR3 is CASSLVGGWNTGELFF. Written as DNA, the CDR3 is TGTGCCAGCAGCTTGGTAGGGGGATGGAACACCGGGGAGCTGTTTTTT.

This clone was observed a handful of times. The chain couples TRBV12-5 to TRBJ2-2, with D possibly TRBD2 on 5 matching bases. Germline CDR1 is LGHNT and CDR2 is FRNRAP. V gave up 1 base and J gave up 5 bases, with 14 bases separating them. This CDR3 region has 16 residues. The CDR3 loop reads CASGLGSAGGTGELFF. Here the CDR3 DNA reads TGTGCTAGTGGTTTGGGGTCGGCGGGTGGAACCGGGGAGCTGTTTTTT. The full variable domain, rest sourced from reference TRBV12-5 and TRBJ2-2, is DARVTQTPRHKVTEMGQEVTMRCQPILGHNTVFWYRQTMMQGLELLAYFRNRAPLDDSGMPKDRFSAEMPDATLATLKIQPSEPRDSAVYFCASGLGSAGGTGELFFGEGSRLTVL.

The rearrangement joins TRBV19 to TRBJ2-5; D may be TRBD1 (6 bases). Germline V gene sequence: CDR1 LNHDA, CDR2 SQIVND (reference sequence). CDR3 length: 13 amino acids. Between the trimmed V and J ends, which lost 6 bases and 1 base, there was a span of 9 bases. CDR3 nucleotide sequence: TGTGCCAGTAGCCCAGGGGTCCAAGAGACCCAGTACTTC. This sequence encodes CASSPGVQETQYF.

This clone was counted once. The chain combines TRBV5-1 with TRBJ2-7; 10 bases are a match to TRBD2. The CDR3 runs to 15 residues. Germline V CDR1 and CDR2: SGHRS, YFSETQ. The V gene end was trimmed by 1 base and the J gene end by 7 bases; junction bases not matched to a gene: 8. The CDR3 protein is CASSLRLAGGPEQYF. The CDR3 DNA follows: TGCGCCAGCAGCTTGCGATTAGCGGGAGGTCCTGAGCAGTACTTC.

V gene TRBV11-2 combines with J gene TRBJ2-7; TRBD2 is a possible D gene (5 bases). CDR1 and CDR2 (germline): SGHAT, FQNNGV. Trimming cost V 0 bases and J 7 bases, with 13 bases left between them. The CDR3 has 14 amino acids. CDR3 DNA sequence: TGTGCCAGCAGCTTAGAGTCCGGGGTCCCTGAGCAGTACTTC. This gives the protein CASSLESGVPEQYF. Full variable domain (outside the CDR3, taken from reference TRBV11-2 and TRBJ2-7): EAGVAQSPRYKIIEKRQSVAFWCNPISGHATLYWYQQILGQGPKLLIQFQNNGVVDDSQLPKDRFSAERLKGVDSTLKIQPAKLEDSAVYLCASSLESGVPEQYFGPGTRLTVT.

The chain employs TRBV25-1 and TRBJ1-1, with D hard to call. Per the germline V gene, CDR1 is MGHDK and CDR2 is SYGVNS. The CDR3 consists of 14 residues. V lost 2 bases to trimming and J lost 11 bases, with 18 bases between them. DNA of the CDR3: TGTGCCAGCAGTGAACTCGTGGAGAGCTCAGCCGCTTTCTTT. As protein: CASSELVESSAAFF.

The rearrangement links TRBV27 to TRBJ2-6; no clear D. Germline-derived CDR1 and CDR2 are MNHEY and SMNVEV (reference sequence). There are 13 residues in the CDR3. Trimming took off 11 bases at V and 0 bases at J, with 8 bases between the two ends. The CDR3 nucleotides are TGTGCCGCCCGTAGCTCTGGGGCCAACGTCCTGACTTTC. Encoded protein: CAARSSGANVLTF. Variable domain in full (rest from reference TRBV27 and TRBJ2-6): EAQVTQNPRYLITVTGKKLTVTCSQNMNHEYMSWYRQDPGLGLRQIYYSMNVEVTDKGDVPEGYKVSRKEKRNFPLILESPSPNQTSLYFCAARSSGANVLTFGAGSRLTVL.

The rearrangement joins TRBV6-6 to TRBJ2-2, with D unclear. Trimming stripped 0 bases from V and 7 bases from J, with 3 bases between. CDR3 length: 12 amino acids. Germline lookup yields CDR1 MNHNY and CDR2 SVGAGI (reference sequence). CDR3 loop: CASSYSGGELFF. CDR3 DNA: TGTGCCAGCAGTTACTCCGGCGGGGAGCTGTTTTTT.

CDR3 sequence reads: CASSERTGANEKLFF. The CDR3 nucleotides are TGTGCCAGCAGTGAGCGGACAGGGGCAAATGAAAAACTGTTTTTT. V is TRBV6-1 and J is TRBJ1-4; TRBD1 matches 9 bases. This CDR3 spans 15 amino acids. V lost 3 bases to trimming and J lost 5 bases; unmatched junction nucleotides: 4. Germline values: CDR1 MNHNS, CDR2 SASEGT.